This paragraph covers one TCR beta chain sequence. The antigen remains undetermined. Some clones are missing from TCRdb's copy, which holds only in-frame ones; the method was immunoSEQ multiplex PCR. The sample lists about 52,000 clones; roughly 82% were seen once. No infections or other immune events were documented during collection. The record originates from a study of identifying expanded T cells in peripheral blood. Study-level findings and limits: Differentially abundant clones: around 1.1 between replicates, 15 to 17 at roughly 2 weeks, 19 to 20 at four. Two-week clone count variance significantly increased as total template count grew.

With 0 bases clipped from V and 0 bases from J, the junction kept 13 bases outside the gene matches. CDR1 is SGHRS, CDR2 YFSETQ, per germline. The CDR3 covers 19 residues. The gene calls are TRBV5-1 and TRBJ1-1; 8 bases map to TRBD1. Sequencing input: blood. The sequence came from a person aged 18-69 years in good health. DNA of the CDR3: TGCGCCAGCAGCTTGGGGGGGACAGGCCGAACTCTAATGAACACTGAAGCTTTCTTT. Translating gives CASSLGGTGRTLMNTEAFF.